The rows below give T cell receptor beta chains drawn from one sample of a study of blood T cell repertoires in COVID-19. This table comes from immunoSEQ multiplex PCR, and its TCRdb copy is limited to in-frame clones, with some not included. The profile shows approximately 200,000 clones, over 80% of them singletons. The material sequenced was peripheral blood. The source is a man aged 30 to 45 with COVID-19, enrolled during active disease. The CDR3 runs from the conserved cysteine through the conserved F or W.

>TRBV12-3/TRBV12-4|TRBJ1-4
CASAGLNEKLFF
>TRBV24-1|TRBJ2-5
CATSDLGTEETQYF
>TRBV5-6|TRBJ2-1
CASSLSRGAYNEQFF
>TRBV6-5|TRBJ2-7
CASSLSGASDEQYF
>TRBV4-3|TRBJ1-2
CASSQSSLQGYGYTF
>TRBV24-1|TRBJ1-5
CATRTGGTTSNQPQHF
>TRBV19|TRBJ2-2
CASSINLGSGELFF
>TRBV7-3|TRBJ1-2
CASRRVANYGYTF
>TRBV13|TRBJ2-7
CASSLGLLGLARGEQYF
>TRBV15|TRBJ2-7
CATSRQGNTGEQYF
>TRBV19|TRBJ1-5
CASWDRGRPQPQHF
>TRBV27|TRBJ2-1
CASSLDRVIGDEQFF
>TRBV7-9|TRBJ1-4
CASSLIWQGSSPNEKLFF
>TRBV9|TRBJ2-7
CASSASGTGTYEQYF
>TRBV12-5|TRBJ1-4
CASGLVTGEKLFF
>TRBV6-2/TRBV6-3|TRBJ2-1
CASSRHARDRILEGSYNEQFF
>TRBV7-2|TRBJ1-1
CASSLGRDLNTEAFF
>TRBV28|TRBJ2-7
CASSPGLAGEASYEQYF
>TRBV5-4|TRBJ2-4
CASSLLSGGTLNIQYF
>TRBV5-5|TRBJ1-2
CASSAGQGINYGYTF
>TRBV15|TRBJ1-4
CATSKTGVSNEKLFF
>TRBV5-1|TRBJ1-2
CASSIGGTDYGYTF
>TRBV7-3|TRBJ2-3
CASSLKGLSTDTQYF
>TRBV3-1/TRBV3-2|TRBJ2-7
CASSYYEQYF
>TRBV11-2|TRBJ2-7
CASSLDIGGLGQAPYEQYF
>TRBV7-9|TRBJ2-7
CAGGASGSYEQYF
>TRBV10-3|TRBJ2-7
CAIRASGRDEQYF
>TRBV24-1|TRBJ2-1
CATKGLALNNEQFF
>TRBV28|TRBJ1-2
CASSLRTPPNYGYTF
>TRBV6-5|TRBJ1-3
CASSRTGTGNTIYF
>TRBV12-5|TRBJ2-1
CATKGGGGREQFF
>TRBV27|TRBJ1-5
CASSLITGNQPQHF
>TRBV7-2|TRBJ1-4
CASSPRGGSSYTTNEKLFF
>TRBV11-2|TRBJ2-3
CASSLGGDTQYF
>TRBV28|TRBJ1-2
CASSPGTGANYGYTF
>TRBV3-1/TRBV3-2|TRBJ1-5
CASSDTGRSFHF
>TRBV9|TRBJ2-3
CASSVGLAGVDTQYF
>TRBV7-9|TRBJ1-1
CAGRAANTEAFF
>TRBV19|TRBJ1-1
CASSIEAATEAFF
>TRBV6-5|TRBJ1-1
CASRRVGTEAFF
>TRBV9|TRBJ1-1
CASEGWGQFLFF
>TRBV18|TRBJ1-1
CASSPQGTAGDTEAFF
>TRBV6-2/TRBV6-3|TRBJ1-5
CASTPYSNQPQHF
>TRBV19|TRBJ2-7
CASSILLAGVSEQYF
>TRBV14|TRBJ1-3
CASSQKAPKLGNTIYF
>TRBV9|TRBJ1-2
CASSVNHRGNYGYTF
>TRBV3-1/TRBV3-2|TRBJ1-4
CASADQGSYNEKLFF
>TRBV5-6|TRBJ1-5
CASSPGEGSGNQPQHF
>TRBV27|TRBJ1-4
CASGGQGASDEKLFF
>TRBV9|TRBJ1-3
CASSVDRLTGNTIYF
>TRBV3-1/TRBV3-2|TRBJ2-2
CASSLLRLDAGELFF
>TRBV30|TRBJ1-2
CAWDPTGTGHGYTF
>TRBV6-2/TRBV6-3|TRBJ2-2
CASSYHRDSVGELFF
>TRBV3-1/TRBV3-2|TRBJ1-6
CASSQDWESPLHF
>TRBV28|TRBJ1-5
CASSLTVSNQPQHF
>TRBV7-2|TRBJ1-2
CASSLAVSGGQGVYGYTF
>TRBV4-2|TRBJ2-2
CASSQYSEAGELFF
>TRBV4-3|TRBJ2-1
CASSQVASKGDEQFF
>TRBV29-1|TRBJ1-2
CSVEGTDYGYTF